Presented here are 16 T cell receptor beta chains from one specimen sequenced in a study of control samples from healthy donors and cancer patients. Produced via immunoSEQ multiplex PCR; TCRdb's table is partial and in-frame only. The table has 110,000 to 150,000 clones, about 89% seen once; the top ten hold around 4.6%. Sequences were obtained from blood. The source is a man aged 25 to 45 in good health.

The sample holds one count of this clone. This rearrangement joins TRBV4-2 to TRBJ2-5; 11 nucleotides line up with TRBD2. The V gene's germline CDR1 is LGHNA and CDR2 YNFKEQ. The CDR3 runs to 17 residues. J gave up 5 bases and V 0 bases, and 8 bases lay outside the gene matches. CDR3 amino acids: CASSQEGSGGALETQYF. The DNA for the CDR3 is TGTGCCAGCAGCCAAGAGGGTAGCGGGGGGGCCCTGGAGACCCAGTACTTC.

The chain recombines TRBV4-2 with TRBJ2-3; 9 positions agree with TRBD2. This CDR3 has 15 amino acids. Trimming at V came to 1 base and at J to 5 bases, leaving 4 bases not matched to a gene. CDR1 LGHNA and CDR2 YNFKEQ come from the germline V gene. CDR3 nucleotides: TGTGCCAGCAGCCAAGGTCCTAGCGGGAAAGATACGCAGTATTTT. Amino acids: CASSQGPSGKDTQYF.

The rearrangement links TRBV12-3 or TRBV12-4 to TRBJ2-2; D uncertain. The CDR3 spans 11 residues. Trimming pared 4 bases from V and 5 bases from J, leaving 2 bases between. The CDR3 loop is CASSYTGELFF. CDR3 bases: TGTGCCAGCAGTTATACCGGGGAGCTGTTTTTT.

The V and J genes are TRBV6-5 and TRBJ2-1; D not certain. V lost 2 bases and J 8 bases, leaving 16 bases between the germline ends. Germline V gives CDR1 MNHEY, CDR2 SVGAGI. This CDR3 is built from 15 residues. The CDR3 here is CASSYTRTRRDEQFF. As DNA, the CDR3 is TGTGCCAGCAGTTACACCCGGACGCGACGAGATGAGCAGTTCTTC.

The V and J genes are TRBV7-2 and TRBJ2-7; TRBD1 or TRBD2 may be the D gene (7 bases each). V was cut by 8 bases and J by 0 bases, with 20 bases left in between. The length of the CDR3 is 16 residues. Germline values: CDR1 SGHTA, CDR2 FQGNSA. The CDR3: CASSQGGGINSYEQYF. The CDR3 coding sequence is TGTGCCAGCTCCCAGGGGGGGGGCATCAACTCCTACGAGCAGTACTTC.

This clone was seen only a few times. The V and J genes are TRBV6-1 and TRBJ1-1; maybe TRBD1 (6 bases). V was cut by 2 bases and J by 6 bases, with 13 bases left in between. The germline gives CDR1 MNHNS, CDR2 SASEGT. The CDR3 covers 14 residues. CDR3 loop: CASSESGRGAEAFF. CDR3 bases: TGTGCCAGCAGTGAAAGCGGCAGGGGCGCTGAAGCTTTCTTT.

The chain is built from TRBV25-1 and TRBJ2-5; either TRBD1 or TRBD2 may fit D (6 bases each). The CDR3 runs to 17 residues. V lost 1 base to trimming and J lost 0 bases, with 15 bases between them. Germline lookup yields CDR1 MGHDK and CDR2 SYGVNS. This chain's CDR3 is CASSESPEGENQETQYF. For the CDR3, the DNA is TGTGCCAGCAGTGAATCACCGGAGGGGGAAAACCAAGAGACCCAGTACTTC.

This chain joins TRBV19 and TRBJ1-5; D is unclear. The germline CDR1 and CDR2 sequences are LNHDA and SQIVND (reference sequence). The CDR3 consists of 15 residues. The V end was cut by 3 bases, the J end by 2 bases, with 11 bases between. The CDR3 here is CASSIVGGGNQPQHF. The DNA of the CDR3 is TGTGCCAGTAGTATTGTTGGTGGGGGCAATCAGCCCCAGCATTTT.

This chain links TRBV12-3 or TRBV12-4 with TRBJ2-7, with no clear D. Trimming took 3 bases from V and 0 from J, leaving 6 bases between them. The CDR3 totals 13 residues. This CDR3 is CASSLETSYEQYF. CDR3 DNA sequence: TGTGCCAGCAGTTTGGAGACCTCCTACGAGCAGTACTTC.

This chain links TRBV4-1 with TRBJ2-7; 7 positions agree with TRBD1. The CDR3 runs 14 residues. The ends lost 5 bases at V and 9 bases at J; junction bases unmatched: 13. CDR1 MGHRA and CDR2 YSYEKL come from the germline V gene. The CDR3 sequence is CASSYNDRALVQYF. CDR3 coding DNA: TGCGCCAGCAGCTATAATGACAGGGCGTTAGTGCAGTACTTC.

This clone was seen only a few times. The chain uses TRBV4-3 and TRBJ1-5; D is undetermined. The ends were cut back, 0 bases at V and 4 bases at J, with 7 bases in the middle. The CDR3 contains 14 residues. Germline V lookup: CDR1 LGHNA, CDR2 YSLEER. The CDR3 region is CASSQDASNQPQHF. CDR3 sequence (DNA): TGCGCCAGCAGCCAAGATGCGAGTAATCAGCCCCAGCATTTT.

The rearrangement joins TRBV7-2 to TRBJ1-1; no firm D call. V lost 1 base to trimming and J lost 6 bases, with 6 bases between them. The germline V gene has CDR1 SGHTA and CDR2 FQGNSA. The CDR3 has 12 amino acids. The CDR3 DNA sequence: TGTGCCAGCAGCTTAGAACTCCCTGAAGCTTTCTTT. Its protein product is CASSLELPEAFF.

This chain uses TRBV24-1 with TRBJ2-2; 9 bases match TRBD1. V shed 4 bases and J 7 bases; nucleotides not matched to a gene: 6. This CDR3 region has 15 residues. Germline assignment: CDR1 KGHDR and CDR2 SFDVKD. The CDR3 is CATSDPTGGLGELFF. CDR3 coding DNA: TGTGCCACCAGTGACCCGACAGGGGGTCTCGGGGAGCTGTTTTTT.

V is TRBV7-2 and J is TRBJ1-1; the D gene is possibly TRBD1 (6 bases). In germline, CDR1 is SGHTA, CDR2 FQGNSA. V lost 4 bases and J lost 7, with 10 bases in between. This CDR3 contains 12 residues. Here the CDR3 DNA reads TGTGCCAGCAGCTACAGGGTGGATGAAGCTTTCTTT. Its protein is CASSYRVDEAFF. The full variable domain, its missing parts supplied by reference TRBV7-2 and TRBJ1-1, is GAGVSQSPSNKVTEKGKDVELRCDPISGHTALYWYRQSLGQGLEFLIYFQGNSAPDKSGLPSDRFSAERTGGSVSTLTIQRTQQEDSAVYLCASSYRVDEAFFGQGTRLTVV.

The chain carries TRBV5-1 and TRBJ1-2, with D unresolved. The germline V gene encodes CDR1 SGHRS and CDR2 YFSETQ. V was clipped by 0 bases and J by 0 bases, with 6 bases between them. The CDR3 has 14 amino acids. CDR3 sequence: CASSLVGTNYGYTF. CDR3 DNA: TGCGCCAGCAGCTTGGTGGGCACTAACTATGGCTACACCTTC.

This chain's CDR3 is CARRDARSQETQYF. Here the CDR3 DNA reads TGTGCCCGCCGGGACGCCCGGTCTCAAGAGACCCAGTACTTC. This sequence joins TRBV19 and TRBJ2-5; D is perhaps TRBD1 or TRBD2 (5 bases each). CDR3 size: 14 residues. The germline CDR1 and CDR2 sequences are LNHDA and SQIVND (reference sequence). Trimming shortened V by 11 bases and J by 2 bases, and 18 bases separated the two germline ends. The entire variable domain, with the rest obtained from reference TRBV19 and TRBJ2-5, is as follows: DGGITQSPKYLFRKEGQNVTLSCEQNLNHDAMYWYRQDPGQGLRLIYYSQIVNDFQKGDIAEGYSVSREKKESFPLTVTSAQKNPTAFYLCARRDARSQETQYFGPGTRLLVL.